These 20 T cell receptor beta chains share one sample of origin, sequenced in a study of blood T cell repertoires in COVID-19. Produced via immunoSEQ multiplex PCR; TCRdb's table is partial and in-frame only. The repertoire consists of about 180,000 clones, with roughly 85% occurring once and the leading ten covering around 8.6%. Material: peripheral blood. Source of these receptors: a man aged 50 to 59 with active or convalescent COVID-19.

This clone has a single count. V usage is TRBV18 and J usage is TRBJ2-3; tentative D call: TRBD1 (6 bases). Trimming removed 3 bases from V and 3 bases from J, with 10 bases in between. CDR3 length: 14 amino acids. CDR1 and CDR2 (germline): KGHSH, LQKENI. The CDR3 bases are TGTGCCAGCTCACCCTCGGGACAAACAGATACGCAGTATTTT. It codes for CASSPSGQTDTQYF.

The rearrangement joins TRBV4-1 to TRBJ1-4; D perhaps matches TRBD1 (6 bases). Germline lookup yields CDR1 MGHRA and CDR2 YSYEKL. This CDR3 region has 14 residues. V gave up 1 base and J gave up 8 bases, with 11 bases separating them. The CDR3 here is CASSQGGGDEKLFF. The CDR3 DNA follows: TGCGCCAGCAGCCAAGGGGGGGGCGACGAAAAACTGTTTTTT.

This clone has just one count. The chain couples TRBV7-6 to TRBJ1-1, with D possibly TRBD1 on 6 matching bases. The CDR3 is 14 residues long. Germline CDR1 SGHVS, CDR2 FNYEAQ. V was cut by 6 bases and J by 4 bases, with 15 bases left in between. The CDR3 loop reads CASSTQGRGTEAFF. The CDR3 bases are TGTGCCAGCAGTACGCAGGGGAGAGGCACTGAAGCTTTCTTT.

This chain joins TRBV11-2 and TRBJ1-3; no firm D call. CDR3 length: 11 amino acids. CDR1 and CDR2 from the germline V gene are SGHAT and FQNNGV. V lost 4 bases and J lost 7, with 5 bases in between. CDR3 sequence reads: CASSSRNTIYF. Here the CDR3 DNA reads TGTGCCAGCAGCTCCCGGAACACCATATATTTT.

A few counts support this clone. CDR3 region: CASKAETNTGELFF. The DNA for the CDR3 is TGTGCCAGCAAAGCGGAGACGAACACCGGGGAGCTGTTTTTT. The chain recombines TRBV7-9 with TRBJ2-2, with D possibly matching TRBD2 (5 bases). Deletions cut 7 bases from V and 0 bases from J, with 9 bases between. The CDR3 has 14 amino acids. Germline V gene lookup returns CDR1 SEHNR and CDR2 FQNEAQ (reference sequence).

This chain links TRBV12-3 or TRBV12-4 with TRBJ1-2; TRBD1 might be the D (5 bases). The CDR3 totals 13 residues. V shed 5 bases and J shed 5 bases, with 12 bases lying between them. CDR3 sequence: CASSVTVSYGYTF. CDR3 nucleotide sequence: TGTGCCAGCAGTGTGACAGTCTCTTATGGCTACACCTTC.

This chain connects TRBV2 to TRBJ2-3, with TRBD2 as a possible D gene (5 bases). Germline-derived CDR1 and CDR2 are SNHLY and FYNNEI. This CDR3 spans 13 amino acids. The V end was cut by 10 bases, the J end by 5 bases, with 16 bases between. The CDR3 region has the DNA TGTGCCAACCAAGGACTCGCTGGAGATACGCAGTATTTT. This encodes CANQGLAGDTQYF. The variable domain in full, completed from reference TRBV2 and TRBJ2-3, reads EPEVTQTPSHQVTQMGQEVILRCVPISNHLYFYWYRQILGQKVEFLVSFYNNEISEKSEIFDDQFSVERPDGSNFTLKIRSTKLEDSAMYFCANQGLAGDTQYFGPGTRLTVL.

This chain uses TRBV5-1 with TRBJ2-7; 7 positions match TRBD1. Trimming cost V 4 bases and J 4 bases; bases outside gene matches: 8. CDR1 and CDR2 (germline): SGHRS, YFSETQ. This CDR3 has 14 amino acids. CDR3 coding DNA: TGCGCCAGCAGCAACACAGGGGTAGGATACGAGCAGTACTTC. Its translation: CASSNTGVGYEQYF.

V gene TRBV6-5 combines with J gene TRBJ2-2; a weak D match, TRBD2 (6 bases). Trimming left V 6 bases short and J 7 bases short, with 12 bases between. The CDR3 has 13 amino acids. Germline CDR1 and CDR2: MNHEY and SVGAGI. CDR3 protein: CASRGLAGGELFF. CDR3 coding DNA: TGTGCCAGCAGGGGACTTGCAGGCGGGGAGCTGTTTTTT.

The V call is TRBV27, the J call TRBJ2-1; TRBD2 matches 11 bases. The CDR3 spans 15 residues. Trimming cost V 6 bases and J 7 bases; bases outside gene matches: 8. Germline CDR1 reads MNHEY; CDR2 reads SMNVEV (reference sequence). For the CDR3, the DNA is TGTGCCAGCAGACAACTAGCGGGAGTAGGGAATGAGCAGTTCTTC. Translation: CASRQLAGVGNEQFF.

For the CDR3, the DNA is TGCGCCAGCAGCCCCGGGGACAGAAACACCGGGGAGCTGTTTTTT. This encodes CASSPGDRNTGELFF. This chain connects TRBV5-1 to TRBJ2-2, with 7 bases fitting TRBD1. The CDR3 length is 15 residues. The V segment lost 4 bases and the J segment 2 bases; nucleotides outside the gene matches: 5. Germline V lookup: CDR1 SGHRS, CDR2 YFSETQ.

V usage is TRBV4-2 and J usage is TRBJ2-3, with D possibly TRBD2 on 5 matching bases. V was shortened by 0 bases and J by 0 bases, with 10 bases between the two germline ends. Germline CDR1 is LGHNA and CDR2 is YNFKEQ. The length of the CDR3 is 16 residues. In nucleotides, the CDR3 is TGTGCCAGCAGCCAAGAAAGCGGAACTAGCACAGATACGCAGTATTTT. It yields the protein CASSQESGTSTDTQYF.

J is TRBJ2-1 and V is TRBV10-3, with 9 bases aligning to TRBD2. Germline V gives CDR1 ENHRY, CDR2 SYGVKD. This CDR3 contains 19 residues. J was trimmed by 6 bases and V by 7 bases; bases with no gene match: 22. The CDR3 DNA reads as TGTGCCATCAATCCGACAGGATCGACAGGACTAGCGACCTCCAATGAGCAGTTCTTC. Its translation: CAINPTGSTGLATSNEQFF.

V usage is TRBV6-5 and J usage is TRBJ1-4; 9 bases match TRBD1. V lost 8 bases, J lost 7 bases, and 8 bases stayed unmatched. This CDR3 comprises 14 residues. Germline values: CDR1 MNHEY, CDR2 SVGAGI. The CDR3 DNA reads as TGTGCCAGCCTATTCCGGGACAGGGCTGAAAAACTGTTTTTT. Translated, it gives CASLFRDRAEKLFF.

The rearrangement links TRBV19 to TRBJ1-5; 7 bases match TRBD1. This CDR3 is 17 amino acids long. Per germline, CDR1 LNHDA and CDR2 SQIVND (reference sequence). Trimming took 1 base from V and 0 from J; bases not matched to a gene: 6. The DNA of the CDR3 is TGTGCCAGTAGTATAGGGATGACAGGGATTAGCAATCAGCCCCAGCATTTT. It is translated as CASSIGMTGISNQPQHF.

This clone was observed once. V gene TRBV20-1 combines with J gene TRBJ1-2; perhaps TRBD1 as D (5 bases). V was pared by 6 bases and J by 8 bases, with 13 bases between. Per germline, CDR1 DFQATT and CDR2 SNEGSKA (reference sequence). The CDR3 consists of 11 residues. CDR3 DNA sequence: TGCAGTGCCCTAGGGGCTTTAGGCTACACCTTC. Translating it yields CSALGALGYTF.

The rearrangement links TRBV7-9 to TRBJ1-2; D is perhaps TRBD1 (5 bases). Trimming removed 5 bases from V and 4 bases from J, with 17 bases in between. From germline, CDR1 is SEHNR and CDR2 FQNEAQ (reference sequence). The CDR3 extends over 15 amino acids. In DNA, the CDR3 is TGTGCCAGCAGCACCCCGGGGGTGCAGGTCTATGGCTACACCTTC. Protein sequence: CASSTPGVQVYGYTF.

CDR3 region: CSVENDSKPNEAFF. The DNA of the CDR3 is TGCAGCGTTGAAAATGACAGCAAACCCAATGAAGCTTTCTTT. This chain connects TRBV29-1 to TRBJ1-1; D may be TRBD1 (5 bases). The germline V and J ends were trimmed by 2 bases and 7 bases, with 17 bases remaining between them. Germline V CDR1 and CDR2: SQVTM, ANQGSEA. The CDR3 runs 14 residues.

This clone was recorded once. This rearrangement joins TRBV4-1 to TRBJ1-5, with 7 bases that match TRBD1. The V gene end was trimmed by 3 bases and the J gene end by 7 bases; junction bases not matched to a gene: 12. The CDR3 contains 16 residues. CDR1 and CDR2 from the germline V gene are MGHRA and YSYEKL. CDR3 residues: CASSQDMTGLWQPQHF. The CDR3 coding sequence is TGCGCCAGCAGCCAGGACATGACAGGGTTATGGCAGCCCCAGCATTTT.

This clone came up once. The rearrangement joins TRBV5-1 to TRBJ1-6, with D possibly matching TRBD1 (5 bases). CDR3 length: 14 amino acids. V dropped 3 bases and J dropped 7 bases, with 11 bases sitting between them. Germline-derived CDR1 and CDR2 are SGHRS and YFSETQ. CDR3 amino acids: CASSSGGLNSPLHF. DNA of the CDR3: TGCGCCAGCAGCTCGGGGGGTTTGAATTCACCCCTCCACTTT.